These 30 T cell receptor beta chains were sequenced from one sample in a study of blood T cell repertoires in COVID-19. This table comes from immunoSEQ multiplex PCR, and its TCRdb copy is limited to in-frame clones, with some not included. The sample yields some 35,000 clones, roughly 86% seen once. The specimen sequenced was peripheral blood. All receptors derive from a man older than 75 with active or convalescent COVID-19.

V gene TRBV5-6 combines with J gene TRBJ2-3; no clear D. CDR3 length: 15 amino acids. CDR1 and CDR2 (germline): SGHDT, YYEEEE. Trimming took 0 bases from V and 0 from J, leaving 8 bases between them. CDR3 sequence: CASSLGQRSTDTQYF. The CDR3 bases are TGTGCCAGCAGCTTGGGGCAGCGTAGCACAGATACGCAGTATTTT. The full variable domain, with the rest looked up from reference TRBV5-6 and TRBJ2-3, is DAGVTQSPTHLIKTRGQQVTLRCSPKSGHDTVSWYQQALGQGPQFIFQYYEEEERQRGNFPDRFSGHQFPNYSSELNVNALLLGDSALYLCASSLGQRSTDTQYFGPGTRLTVL.

For the CDR3, the DNA is TGTGCCAGCAGCTTAGCGGGACAGGAAGATAACAGGCACACCGGGGAGCTGTTTTTT. It specifies CASSLAGQEDNRHTGELFF. This rearrangement joins TRBV7-2 to TRBJ2-2, with 8 bases lining up with TRBD1. The germline V gene has CDR1 SGHTA and CDR2 FQGNSA. This CDR3 spans 19 amino acids. V lost 0 bases and J lost 3; bases outside the gene matches: 12.

V usage is TRBV25-1 and J usage is TRBJ1-2, with D possibly matching TRBD1 (5 bases). V dropped 1 base and J dropped 6 bases, with 9 bases sitting between them. The V gene's germline CDR1 is MGHDK and CDR2 SYGVNS. CDR3 length: 13 amino acids. The CDR3 reads CASSESSGNGYTF. CDR3 coding DNA: TGTGCCAGCAGTGAATCTTCAGGGAATGGCTACACCTTC.

The chain employs TRBV19 and TRBJ1-1, with D possibly TRBD1 on 5 matching bases. Germline V CDR1 and CDR2: LNHDA, SQIVND (reference sequence). V gave up 2 bases and J gave up 1 base, with 11 bases separating them. The CDR3 sequence is 15 residues long. The CDR3 sequence: CASSIRAGPNTEAFF. The CDR3 DNA sequence: TGTGCCAGTAGTATAAGGGCAGGGCCGAACACTGAAGCTTTCTTT.

This sequence joins TRBV5-1 and TRBJ1-6; weak D call: TRBD1 (5 bases). The V gene's germline CDR1 is SGHRS and CDR2 YFSETQ. The CDR3 has 15 amino acids. V gave up 4 bases and J gave up 0 bases, with 8 bases separating them. CDR3: CASSGDSSYNSPLHF. DNA of the CDR3: TGCGCCAGCAGCGGTGACAGCTCCTATAATTCACCCCTCCACTTT.

The chain uses TRBV24-1 and TRBJ1-2, with a tentative D call TRBD1 (6 bases). The V gene's germline CDR1 is KGHDR and CDR2 SFDVKD. This CDR3 has 14 residues. Trimming took off 12 bases at V and 3 bases at J, with 19 bases between the two ends. The CDR3 nucleotides read TGTGCCGTATCAGGGAGGGGGGCACACTATGGCTACACCTTC. Residues: CAVSGRGAHYGYTF.

The sample holds a few counts of this clone. J is TRBJ1-2 and V is TRBV6-5; no reliable D call. The V gene's germline CDR1 is MNHEY and CDR2 SVGAGI. The CDR3 totals 12 residues. Trimming stripped 5 bases from V and 8 bases from J, with 12 bases between. This chain's CDR3 is CASSPPGPGYTF. CDR3 coding DNA: TGTGCCAGCAGTCCACCGGGTCCCGGCTACACCTTC.

The V call is TRBV2, the J call TRBJ2-1, with 7 bases matching TRBD2. V dropped 4 bases and J dropped 4; count of bases not matched to a gene: 4. This CDR3 has 14 residues. The V gene's germline CDR1 is SNHLY and CDR2 FYNNEI. The CDR3 reads CASSGGRSYNEQFF. DNA of the CDR3: TGTGCCAGCAGTGGCGGGAGATCTTACAATGAGCAGTTCTTC.

This clone has a single count. The rearrangement joins TRBV6-5 to TRBJ2-1; 9 bases agree with TRBD2. Germline V CDR1 and CDR2: MNHEY, SVGAGI. The CDR3 spans 14 residues. V was clipped by 4 bases and J by 7 bases; unmatched bases: 5. The DNA for the CDR3 is TGTGCCAGCAGTTTAAGCGGGAGGATTAATGAGCAGTTCTTC. Protein product: CASSLSGRINEQFF.

This clone was counted a few times. The gene calls are TRBV28 and TRBJ1-1; D possibly corresponds to TRBD1 (5 bases). V was cut by 4 bases and J by 1 base, with 22 bases left in between. The CDR3 has 18 residues. Germline-derived CDR1 and CDR2 are MDHEN and SYDVKM. Here the CDR3 reads CASSYGFVQGNRNTEAFF. The CDR3 nucleotides are TGTGCCAGCAGTTACGGCTTCGTCCAGGGCAACAGGAACACTGAAGCTTTCTTT.

The CDR3 DNA sequence: TGTGCCAGCAGCGTTAGAGGAACCGGGGAGCTGTTTTTT. Its translation is CASSVRGTGELFF. This rearrangement joins TRBV9 to TRBJ2-2; D is unresolved. Trimming took off 2 bases at V and 5 bases at J, with 7 bases between the two ends. Germline lookup yields CDR1 SGDLS and CDR2 YYNGEE. The CDR3 contains 13 residues.

V is TRBV4-2 and J is TRBJ1-4, with a possible D match to TRBD1 (5 bases). The CDR3 is made up of 16 amino acids. V lost 1 base and J 6 bases, leaving 15 bases between the germline ends. Per germline, CDR1 LGHNA and CDR2 YNFKEQ. Here the CDR3 reads CASSQGRGEGDEKLFF. In DNA form, the CDR3 reads TGTGCCAGCAGCCAAGGTCGGGGGGAAGGTGATGAAAAACTGTTTTTT.

The table lists this clone with a count of one. This chain connects TRBV24-1 to TRBJ1-5, with D possibly matching TRBD1 (6 bases). Trimming cost V 6 bases and J 0 bases, with 26 bases left between them. CDR3 length: 20 amino acids. Germline CDR1 KGHDR, CDR2 SFDVKD. The CDR3 bases are TGTGCCACCAGTACAGGGCCCGGTATAATCAGATATAGTAGCAATCAGCCCCAGCATTTT. Protein product: CATSTGPGIIRYSSNQPQHF.

V is TRBV6-5 and J is TRBJ2-1; 7 positions agree with TRBD2. Trimming cost V 0 bases and J 4 bases; bases outside gene matches: 3. This CDR3 contains 15 residues. The germline CDR1 and CDR2 sequences are MNHEY and SVGAGI. CDR3: CASSYSGLPYNEQFF. In DNA form, the CDR3 reads TGTGCCAGCAGTTACTCGGGACTACCGTACAATGAGCAGTTCTTC.

The chain employs TRBV19 and TRBJ1-2; 9 bases match TRBD1. This CDR3 is 14 amino acids long. CDR1 LNHDA and CDR2 SQIVND come from the germline V gene (reference sequence). Trimming removed 7 bases from V and 1 base from J; junction bases left unmatched: 4. The CDR3 sequence is CASTQDRGNYGYTF. In nucleotides, the CDR3 is TGTGCCAGTACTCAGGACAGGGGTAACTATGGCTACACCTTC.

The chain has TRBV4-2 and TRBJ1-2; a weak D match, TRBD1 (5 bases). This CDR3 has 15 amino acids. Trimming removed 1 base from V and 4 bases from J, with 13 bases in between. Germline CDR1 LGHNA, CDR2 YNFKEQ. CDR3 coding DNA: TGTGCCAGCAGCCAAGTGGGGGGAGATATCTATGGCTACACCTTC. It specifies CASSQVGGDIYGYTF.

A remark on this clone: A read error may account for a junction end that differs from germline. The chain carries TRBV28 and TRBJ2-7, with 9 bases that match TRBD2. Looked up from germline, CDR1 is MDHEN and CDR2 is SYDVKM. This CDR3 is built from 14 residues. CDR3 bases: TGTGCCAGCAGGACCGGGACTAGCTCCAACGAGCAGTACTTC. The encoded protein is CASRTGTSSNEQYF.

The chain is built from TRBV3-1 (or the pseudogene TRBV3-2) and TRBJ1-2; 9 bases align to TRBD1. The CDR3 is made up of 14 amino acids. Germline CDR1 and CDR2: LGHDT and YNNKEL (reference sequence). Losses at the gene ends were 1 base for V and 8 bases for J; bases not matched to a gene: 5. DNA of the CDR3: TGTGCCAGCAGCCAAGTACAGGGGGCTGGCGGCTACACCTTC. It translates to CASSQVQGAGGYTF.

The chain employs TRBV11-2 and TRBJ1-2, with D tentatively TRBD1 (5 bases). V lost 2 bases and J 8 bases, leaving 12 bases between the germline ends. Germline V gives CDR1 SGHAT, CDR2 FQNNGV. There are 13 residues in the CDR3. CDR3 residues: CASSLNKGNGYTF. As DNA, the CDR3 is TGTGCCAGCAGCTTAAATAAGGGGAACGGCTACACCTTC.

The chain employs TRBV11-3 and TRBJ2-1, with 8 nucleotides matching TRBD2. Trimming took 1 base from V and 6 from J; bases not matched to a gene: 8. CDR1 is SGHNT, CDR2 YENEEA, per germline. CDR3 length: 16 residues. CDR3 residues: CASSLADGAGVNEQFF. CDR3 bases: TGTGCCAGCAGCTTAGCAGATGGAGCGGGAGTCAATGAGCAGTTCTTC.

The rearrangement links TRBV9 to TRBJ2-3, with TRBD2 matching 10 bases. The CDR3 runs to 20 residues. With 0 bases clipped from V and 5 bases from J, the junction kept 18 bases outside the gene matches. Germline CDR1 and CDR2: SGDLS and YYNGEE. DNA for the CDR3: TGTGCCAGCAGCGTAGGGCAGGGAAGGAGCGGGAGGGCCATGGGAGATACGCAGTATTTT. This codes for CASSVGQGRSGRAMGDTQYF.

The chain has TRBV13 and TRBJ2-7; maybe TRBD1 (6 bases). V gave up 4 bases and J gave up 7 bases, with 14 bases separating them. This CDR3 is 13 amino acids long. CDR1 is PRHDT and CDR2 is FYEKMQ in the germline V gene (reference sequence). CDR3 sequence: CASSWDTQREQYF. DNA of the CDR3: TGTGCCAGCAGCTGGGACACCCAGCGGGAGCAGTACTTC.

CDR3 sequence reads: CASSLSPGGHHEQYF. The CDR3 DNA sequence: TGTGCCAGCAGCTTGAGTCCGGGAGGACACCACGAGCAGTACTTC. The rearrangement joins TRBV11-3 to TRBJ2-7, with 7 bases that match TRBD2. This CDR3 has 15 amino acids. Germline lookup yields CDR1 SGHNT and CDR2 YENEEA. The V gene end was trimmed by 3 bases and the J gene end by 5 bases; junction bases not matched to a gene: 10.

J is TRBJ1-4 and V is TRBV4-3; a possible D gene is TRBD1 (6 bases). The CDR3 loop spans 16 amino acids. The germline V gene has CDR1 LGHNA and CDR2 YSLEER. V lost 4 bases to trimming and J lost 7 bases, with 19 bases between them. CDR3 region: CASSPGVAGGPEKLFF. CDR3 coding DNA: TGCGCCAGCAGCCCCGGAGTTGCCGGGGGGCCTGAAAAACTGTTTTTT.

The rearrangement joins TRBV5-1 to TRBJ1-2, with D uncertain. V gave up 1 base and J gave up 3 bases, with 13 bases separating them. Germline V gene data show CDR1 as SGHRS and CDR2 as YFSETQ. This CDR3 comprises 15 residues. The CDR3 here is CASSLPQAGDYGYTF. The CDR3, as DNA: TGCGCCAGCAGCTTGCCCCAGGCGGGTGACTATGGCTACACCTTC. Drawing the rest from reference TRBV5-1 and TRBJ1-2, the complete variable domain is KAGVTQTPRYLIKTRGQQVTLSCSPISGHRSVSWYQQTPGQGLQFLFEYFSETQRNKGNFPGRFSGRQFSNSRSEMNVSTLELGDSALYLCASSLPQAGDYGYTFGSGTRLTVV.

The rearrangement links TRBV28 to TRBJ1-2; 8 nucleotides agree with TRBD1. In germline, CDR1 is MDHEN, CDR2 SYDVKM. J was trimmed by 8 bases and V by 7 bases; bases with no gene match: 6. The CDR3 contains 12 residues. CDR3 residues: CASNTGGRGYTF. DNA of the CDR3: TGTGCCAGCAATACAGGGGGGAGGGGCTACACCTTC.

This sequence joins TRBV5-4 and TRBJ2-5, with D possibly matching TRBD1 (6 bases). Germline CDR1 is SGHNT and CDR2 is YYREEE (reference sequence). The CDR3 consists of 15 residues. The V and J ends lost 1 base and 4 bases respectively, with 14 bases between them. The DNA of the CDR3 is TGTGCCAGCAGCTTGATCGGTCAAGGGGGAGAGACCCAGTACTTC. Amino acid sequence: CASSLIGQGGETQYF.

The V and J genes are TRBV6-2 or TRBV6-3 and TRBJ2-1, with 13 bases lining up with TRBD2. The germline CDR1 and CDR2 sequences are MNHEY and SVGEGT. This CDR3 spans 18 amino acids. Germline trimming cut 0 bases from V and 6 bases from J; bases unmatched to any gene: 8. CDR3 protein: CASSYSRGTSGTRNEQFF. The CDR3 region has the DNA TGTGCCAGCAGTTACTCGCGAGGGACTAGCGGGACGCGCAATGAGCAGTTCTTC.

Comments on this clone: Other nucleotide sequences from this sample produce the same CDR3. The V gene is TRBV5-1, the J gene TRBJ1-5; perhaps TRBD1 as D (6 bases). The V gene lost 4 bases and the J gene lost 2 bases, with 10 bases spanning the gap. From germline, CDR1 is SGHRS and CDR2 YFSETQ. There are 14 residues in the CDR3. The CDR3 region is CASSLEGGNQPQHF. The CDR3 DNA reads as TGCGCCAGCAGCCTGGAGGGGGGCAATCAGCCCCAGCATTTT.

This clone was detected once. This rearrangement joins TRBV28 to TRBJ2-4; TRBD2 aligns across 10 bases. This CDR3 comprises 15 residues. Germline lookup yields CDR1 MDHEN and CDR2 SYDVKM. After removal of 6 bases from V and 6 bases from J, the junction contained 8 bases not matched to a gene. The CDR3 is CASRASGRAGNIQYF. CDR3 nucleotide sequence: TGTGCCAGCAGGGCCAGCGGGAGGGCCGGAAACATTCAGTACTTC.